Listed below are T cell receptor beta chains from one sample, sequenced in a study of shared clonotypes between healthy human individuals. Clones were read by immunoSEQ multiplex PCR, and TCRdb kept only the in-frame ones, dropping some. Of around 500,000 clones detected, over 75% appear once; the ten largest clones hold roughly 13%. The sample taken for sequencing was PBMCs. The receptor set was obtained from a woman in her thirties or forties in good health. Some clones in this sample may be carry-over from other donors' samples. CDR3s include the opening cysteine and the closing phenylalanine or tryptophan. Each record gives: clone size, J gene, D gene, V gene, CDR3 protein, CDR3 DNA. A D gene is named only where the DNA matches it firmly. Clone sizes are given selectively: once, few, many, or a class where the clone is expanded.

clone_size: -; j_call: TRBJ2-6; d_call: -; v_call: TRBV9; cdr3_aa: CASSANSGANVLTF; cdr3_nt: TGTGCCAGCAGCGCGAACTCTGGGGCCAACGTCCTGACTTTC
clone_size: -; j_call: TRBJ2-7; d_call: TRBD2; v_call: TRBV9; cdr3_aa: CASSVAGGVLYEQYF; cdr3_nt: TGTGCCAGCAGCGTAGCCGGGGGGGTTCTATACGAGCAGTACTTC
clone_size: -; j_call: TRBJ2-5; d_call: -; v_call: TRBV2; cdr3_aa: CASSEGTPDIETQYF; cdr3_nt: TGTGCCAGCAGCGAAGGGACACCCGACATAGAGACCCAGTACTTC
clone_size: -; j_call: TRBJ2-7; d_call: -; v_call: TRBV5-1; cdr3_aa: CASSLVVGSSYEQYF; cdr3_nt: TGCGCCAGCAGCTTGGTGGTAGGTTCCAGCTACGAGCAGTACTTC
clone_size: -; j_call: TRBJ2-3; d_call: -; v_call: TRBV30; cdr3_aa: CASKGPLGPSTDTQYF; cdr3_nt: TGTGCCTCGAAGGGCCCACTAGGACCAAGCACAGATACGCAGTATTTT
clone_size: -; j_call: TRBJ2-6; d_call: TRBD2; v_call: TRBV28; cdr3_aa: CASSHGLARANVLTF; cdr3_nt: TGTGCCAGCAGTCACGGACTAGCTAGGGCCAACGTCCTGACTTTC
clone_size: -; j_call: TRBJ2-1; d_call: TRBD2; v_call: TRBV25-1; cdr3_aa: CASSEFGLAGGNEQFF; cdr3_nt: TGTGCCAGCAGTGAATTCGGACTAGCGGGAGGTAATGAGCAGTTCTTC
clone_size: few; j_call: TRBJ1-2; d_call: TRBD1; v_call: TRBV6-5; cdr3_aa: CASSLGQGFRSGYTF; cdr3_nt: TGTGCCAGCAGTTTGGGACAGGGGTTTCGGTCTGGCTACACCTTC
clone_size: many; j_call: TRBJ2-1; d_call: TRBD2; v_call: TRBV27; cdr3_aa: CASSYLAGVWNEQFF; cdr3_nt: TGTGCCAGCAGTTATCTAGCGGGAGTATGGAATGAGCAGTTCTTC
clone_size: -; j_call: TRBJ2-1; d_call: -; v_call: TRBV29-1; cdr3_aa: CSVERGSGSSYNEQFF; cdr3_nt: TGCAGCGTTGAAAGAGGGTCGGGGAGCTCCTACAATGAGCAGTTCTTC
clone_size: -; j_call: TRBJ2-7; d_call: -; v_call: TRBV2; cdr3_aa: CASSLDPIYEQYF; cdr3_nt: TGTGCCAGCAGCCTCGATCCAATCTACGAGCAGTACTTC
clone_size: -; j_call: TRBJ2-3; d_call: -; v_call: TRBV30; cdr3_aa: CAWGGVTSTDTQYF; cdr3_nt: TGTGCCTGGGGGGGAGTGACCAGCACAGATACGCAGTATTTT
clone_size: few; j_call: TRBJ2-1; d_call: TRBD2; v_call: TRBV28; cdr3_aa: CASSLPRTSGSYNEQFF; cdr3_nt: TGTGCCAGCAGTTTACCTCGGACTAGCGGGAGCTACAATGAGCAGTTCTTC
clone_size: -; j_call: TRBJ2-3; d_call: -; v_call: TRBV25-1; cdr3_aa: CASSLRVTDTQYF; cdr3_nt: TGTGCCAGCAGTCTGCGGGTCACAGATACGCAGTATTTT
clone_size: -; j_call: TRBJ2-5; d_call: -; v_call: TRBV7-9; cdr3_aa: CASSLSVVETQYF; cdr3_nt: TGTGCCAGCAGCTTGAGCGTAGTGGAGACCCAGTACTTC
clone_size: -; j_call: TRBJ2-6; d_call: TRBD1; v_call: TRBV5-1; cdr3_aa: CASSAAGGQISGANVLTF; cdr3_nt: TGCGCCAGCAGCGCCGCAGGGGGCCAAATCTCTGGGGCCAACGTCCTGACTTTC
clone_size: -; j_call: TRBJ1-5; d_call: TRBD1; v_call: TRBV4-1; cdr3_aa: CASSPLPGQPNQPQHF; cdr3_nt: TGCGCCAGCAGCCCTCTGCCGGGACAGCCCAATCAGCCCCAGCATTTT
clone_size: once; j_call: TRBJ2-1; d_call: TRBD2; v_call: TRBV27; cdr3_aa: CASSLRTSGSGQFF; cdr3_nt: TGTGCCAGCAGTTTGCGGACTAGCGGGAGTGGGCAGTTCTTC
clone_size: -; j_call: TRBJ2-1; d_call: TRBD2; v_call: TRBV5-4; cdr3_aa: CASSLENGLANEQFF; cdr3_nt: TGTGCCAGCAGCTTGGAGAACGGACTAGCCAATGAGCAGTTCTTC
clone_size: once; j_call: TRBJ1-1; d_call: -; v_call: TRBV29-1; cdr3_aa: CSVVGGKTTEAFF; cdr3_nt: TGCAGCGTGGTTGGGGGAAAGACCACTGAAGCTTTCTTT
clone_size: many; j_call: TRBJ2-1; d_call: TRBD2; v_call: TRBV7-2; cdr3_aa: CASSLEGTSGRYHNEQFF; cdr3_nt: TGTGCCAGCAGCTTAGAAGGGACTAGCGGGAGGTACCACAATGAGCAGTTCTTC
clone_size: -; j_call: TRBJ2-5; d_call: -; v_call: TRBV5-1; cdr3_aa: CASGQETQYF; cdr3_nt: TGCGCCAGCGGCCAAGAGACCCAGTACTTC
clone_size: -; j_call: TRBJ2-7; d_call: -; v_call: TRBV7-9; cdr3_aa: CASRPDGPQQYF; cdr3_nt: TGTGCCAGCAGACCGGACGGCCCTCAGCAGTACTTC
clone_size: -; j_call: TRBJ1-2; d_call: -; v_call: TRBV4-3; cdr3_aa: CASSQEISGNNYGYTF; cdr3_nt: TGCGCCAGCAGCCAAGAGATCTCGGGGAATAACTATGGCTACACCTTC
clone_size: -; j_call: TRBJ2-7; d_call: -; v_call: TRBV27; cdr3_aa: CASSPRLSVEQYF; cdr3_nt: TGTGCCAGCAGCCCCCGTTTGTCGGTTGAGCAGTACTTC
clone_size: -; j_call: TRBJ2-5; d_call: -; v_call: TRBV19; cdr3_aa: CASSRRETQYF; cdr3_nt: TGTGCCAGTAGTCGCAGAGAGACCCAGTACTTC
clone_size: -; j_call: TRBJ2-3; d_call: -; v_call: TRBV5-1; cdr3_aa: CASSLGLTEPSTDTQYF; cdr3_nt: TGCGCCAGCAGCTTGGGTTTGACGGAACCTAGCACAGATACGCAGTATTTT
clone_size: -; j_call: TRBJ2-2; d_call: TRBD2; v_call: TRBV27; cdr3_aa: CASSSSGTSTGELFF; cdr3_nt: TGTGCCAGCAGTTCTTCCGGGACTAGTACCGGGGAGCTGTTTTTT
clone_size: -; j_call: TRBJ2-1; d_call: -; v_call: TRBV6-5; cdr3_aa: CASSQGGSIGEQFF; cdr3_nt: TGTGCCAGCAGTCAAGGGGGTTCTATAGGTGAGCAGTTCTTC
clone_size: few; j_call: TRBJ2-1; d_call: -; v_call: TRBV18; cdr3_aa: CASSPGGGDEQFF; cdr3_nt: TGTGCCAGCTCACCCGGAGGGGGCGATGAGCAGTTCTTC
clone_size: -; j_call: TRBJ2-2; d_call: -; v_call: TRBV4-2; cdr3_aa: CASSQDHGSTWELFF; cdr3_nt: TGTGCCAGCAGCCAAGATCACGGTAGTACCTGGGAGCTGTTTTTT
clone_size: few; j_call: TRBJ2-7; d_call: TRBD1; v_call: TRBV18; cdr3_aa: CASSLRGTGEYEQYF; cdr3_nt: TGTGCCAGCTCACTCCGAGGGACAGGGGAATACGAGCAGTACTTC
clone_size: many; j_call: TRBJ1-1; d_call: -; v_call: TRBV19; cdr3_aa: CASSIVSAAGNTEAFF; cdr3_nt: TGTGCCAGTAGTATAGTGTCAGCCGCGGGGAACACTGAAGCTTTCTTT
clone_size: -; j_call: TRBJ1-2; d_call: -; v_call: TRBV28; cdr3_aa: CAVWNYGYTF; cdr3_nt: TGTGCCGTCTGGAACTATGGCTACACCTTC
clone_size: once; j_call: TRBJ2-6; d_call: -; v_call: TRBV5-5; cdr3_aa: CASTLGATGANVLTF; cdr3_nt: TGTGCCAGCACCCTTGGGGCGACTGGGGCCAACGTCCTGACTTTC
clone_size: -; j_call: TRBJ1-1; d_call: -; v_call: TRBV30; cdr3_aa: CACRGVAAEAFF; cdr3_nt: TGTGCCTGTAGGGGGGTGGCAGCTGAGGCTTTCTTT
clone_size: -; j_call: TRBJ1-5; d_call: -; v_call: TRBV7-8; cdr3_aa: CASSLSGSRGNQPQHF; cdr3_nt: TGTGCCAGCAGCTTAAGTGGATCCAGGGGCAATCAGCCCCAGCATTTT
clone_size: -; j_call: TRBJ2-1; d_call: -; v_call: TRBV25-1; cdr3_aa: CASSDPLRWNEQFF; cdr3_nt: TGTGCCAGCAGTGACCCCCTCCGCTGGAATGAGCAGTTCTTC
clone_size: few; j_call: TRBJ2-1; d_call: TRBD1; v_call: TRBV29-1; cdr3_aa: CSVRDRSSYNEQFF; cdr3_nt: TGCAGCGTTCGGGACAGGAGCTCCTACAATGAGCAGTTCTTC
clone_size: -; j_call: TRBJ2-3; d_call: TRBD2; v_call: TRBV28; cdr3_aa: CASRLAGADTQYF; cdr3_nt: TGTGCCAGCAGGTTAGCGGGAGCAGATACGCAGTATTTT
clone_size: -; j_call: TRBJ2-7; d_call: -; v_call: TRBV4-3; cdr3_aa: CASSLLFGPGYEQYF; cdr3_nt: TGCGCCAGCAGCCTACTATTCGGACCAGGCTACGAGCAGTACTTC
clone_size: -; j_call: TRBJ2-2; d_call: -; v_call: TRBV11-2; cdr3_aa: CASSLVWAGNTGELFF; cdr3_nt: TGTGCCAGCAGCTTAGTATGGGCAGGGAACACCGGGGAGCTGTTTTTT
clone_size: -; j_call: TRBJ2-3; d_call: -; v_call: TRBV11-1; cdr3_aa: CASTLDRAFTDTQYF; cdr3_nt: TGTGCCAGCACCTTGGACAGAGCCTTCACAGATACGCAGTATTTT
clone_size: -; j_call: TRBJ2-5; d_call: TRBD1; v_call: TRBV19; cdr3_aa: CASNLRQGSETQYF; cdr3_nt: TGTGCCAGTAACCTCCGACAGGGTTCCGAGACCCAGTACTTC
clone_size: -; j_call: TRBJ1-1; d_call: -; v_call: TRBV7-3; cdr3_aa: CASSLEEGSEAFF; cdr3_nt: TGTGCCAGCAGCTTAGAGGAGGGTTCTGAAGCTTTCTTT
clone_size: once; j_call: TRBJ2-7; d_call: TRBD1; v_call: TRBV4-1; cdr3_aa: CASSQAGGDYEQYF; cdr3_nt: TGCGCCAGCAGCCAAGCAGGGGGCGACTACGAGCAGTACTTC
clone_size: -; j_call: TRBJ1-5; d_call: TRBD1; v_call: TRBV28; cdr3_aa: CASSSIRQGGFQPQHF; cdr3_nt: TGTGCCAGCAGTTCGATTCGACAGGGGGGATTCCAGCCCCAGCATTTT
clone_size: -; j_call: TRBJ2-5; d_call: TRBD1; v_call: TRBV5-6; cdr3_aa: CASSPTGKETQYF; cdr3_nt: TGTGCCAGCAGCCCGACAGGGAAAGAGACCCAGTACTTC
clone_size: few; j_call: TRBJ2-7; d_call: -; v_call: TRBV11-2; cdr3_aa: CASSLEATGAYEQYF; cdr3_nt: TGTGCCAGCAGCTTAGAGGCCACGGGGGCTTACGAGCAGTACTTC
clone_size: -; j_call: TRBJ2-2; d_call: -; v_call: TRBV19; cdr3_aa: CASSRRGGELFF; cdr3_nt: TGTGCCAGTAGTAGGAGGGGCGGGGAGCTGTTTTTT
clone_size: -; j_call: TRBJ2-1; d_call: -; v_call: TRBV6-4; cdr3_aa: CASSEGVYYNEQFF; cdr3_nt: TGTGCCAGCAGTGAGGGGGTATACTACAATGAGCAGTTCTTC
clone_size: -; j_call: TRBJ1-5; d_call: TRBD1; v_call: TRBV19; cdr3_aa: CASKRTGSNQPQHF; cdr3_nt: TGTGCCAGTAAGCGGACAGGTAGCAATCAGCCCCAGCATTTT
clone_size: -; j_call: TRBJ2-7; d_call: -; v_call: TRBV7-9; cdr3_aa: CASSLNMQGGEQYF; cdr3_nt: TGTGCCAGCAGCTTAAACATGCAGGGGGGCGAGCAGTACTTC
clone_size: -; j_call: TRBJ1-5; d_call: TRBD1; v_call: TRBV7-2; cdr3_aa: CASSFGSGGNQPQHF; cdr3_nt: TGTGCCAGCAGCTTTGGTTCAGGGGGAAATCAGCCCCAGCATTTT